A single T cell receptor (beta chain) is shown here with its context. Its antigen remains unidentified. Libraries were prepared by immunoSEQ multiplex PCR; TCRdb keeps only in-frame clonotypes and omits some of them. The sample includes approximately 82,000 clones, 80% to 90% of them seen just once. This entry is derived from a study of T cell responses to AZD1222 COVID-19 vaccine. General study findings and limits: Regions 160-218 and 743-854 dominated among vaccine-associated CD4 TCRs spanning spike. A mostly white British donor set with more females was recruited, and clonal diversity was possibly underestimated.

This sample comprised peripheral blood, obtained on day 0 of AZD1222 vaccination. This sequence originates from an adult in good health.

As DNA, the CDR3 is TGTGCCAGCAGCTTGCAGGGTAACTATGGCTACACCTTC. It codes for CASSLQGNYGYTF. The chain links TRBV5-5 to TRBJ1-2; tentative D call: TRBD1 (5 bases). This CDR3 has 13 amino acids. Germline CDR1 reads SGHKS; CDR2 reads YYEKEE (reference sequence). V was trimmed by 1 base and J by 1 base, leaving 5 bases between them.